A selection of T cell receptor beta chains follows, all from one sample in a study of T cell responses to AZD1222 COVID-19 vaccine. TCRdb keeps only in-frame clones here, not all; method: immunoSEQ multiplex PCR. Of under 35,000 clones in the sample, 75% to 90% were seen once. The sample consisted of peripheral blood, taken on day 0 of AZD1222 vaccination. Source of these receptors: an adult in good health. The CDR3 runs from the conserved cysteine through the conserved F or W. Each record gives: clone size, D gene, J gene, V gene, CDR3 DNA, CDR3 protein. D genes are given only for firm matches. The size of a clone is reported for some rows only, either as once, few or many, or as a class for expanded clones.

size: -
D: -
J: TRBJ2-2
V: TRBV5-4
DNA: TGTGCCAGCAGCTTGGACTGGAACACCGGGGAGCTGTTTTTT
CDR3: CASSLDWNTGELFF

size: -
D: TRBD1
J: TRBJ2-1
V: TRBV28
DNA: TGTGCCAGCAGTCCGTACGGGACAGTCTACAATGAGCAGTTCTTC
CDR3: CASSPYGTVYNEQFF

size: -
D: TRBD1
J: TRBJ2-3
V: TRBV9
DNA: TGTGCCAGCAGCCTAGGACAGGGGGCCGCAGATACGCAGTATTTT
CDR3: CASSLGQGAADTQYF

size: -
D: -
J: TRBJ2-7
V: TRBV21-1
DNA: TGTGCCAGCATCCTACAGGGGAACTCCTACGAGCAGTACTTC
CDR3: CASILQGNSYEQYF

size: -
D: -
J: TRBJ1-1
V: TRBV28
DNA: TGTGCCAGCAGTTTGGGGGGCCTCCCTGAAGCTTTCTTT
CDR3: CASSLGGLPEAFF

size: -
D: -
J: TRBJ2-5
V: TRBV7-6
DNA: TGTGCCAGCAGCTATGGACCGACTGAGGAAGAGACCCAGTACTTC
CDR3: CASSYGPTEEETQYF

size: -
D: -
J: TRBJ2-4
V: TRBV3-1/TRBV3-2
DNA: TGTGCCAGCAGCCTCGCCGGCACCAAAAACATTCAGTACTTC
CDR3: CASSLAGTKNIQYF

size: once
D: -
J: TRBJ2-4
V: TRBV28
DNA: TGTGCCAGCAGTTTGGGGCAGATAAACATTCAGTACTTC
CDR3: CASSLGQINIQYF

size: -
D: TRBD2
J: TRBJ2-2
V: TRBV28
DNA: TGTGCCAGCAGTTCTAGCGGGAGGGCTACCGGGGAGCTGTTTTTT
CDR3: CASSSSGRATGELFF

size: -
D: TRBD1
J: TRBJ2-7
V: TRBV2
DNA: TGTGCCAGCAGTGGGGGCAGGGGGTCCTACGAGCAGTACTTC
CDR3: CASSGGRGSYEQYF

size: -
D: -
J: TRBJ2-3
V: TRBV9
DNA: TGTGCCAGCAGCCCTCGACAGGTTAGCACAGATACGCAGTATTTT
CDR3: CASSPRQVSTDTQYF

size: medium-sized
D: -
J: TRBJ1-5
V: TRBV19
DNA: TGTGCCAGTAGTATGGACTTTGGAGGGAGCAATCAGCCCCAGCATTTT
CDR3: CASSMDFGGSNQPQHF

size: -
D: -
J: TRBJ2-7
V: TRBV4-1
DNA: TGCGCCAGCAGCCAAGTAGGGGGTGGACAGCAGTACTTC
CDR3: CASSQVGGGQQYF

size: -
D: TRBD1
J: TRBJ1-6
V: TRBV30
DNA: TGTGCCTGGAGGGGACAGGGAGTTTCACCCCTCCACTTT
CDR3: CAWRGQGVSPLHF

size: few
D: TRBD1
J: TRBJ2-1
V: TRBV6-2/TRBV6-3
DNA: TGTGCCAGCACCCCGGGACAGGGGGCTTTTGAGCAGTTCTTC
CDR3: CASTPGQGAFEQFF

size: -
D: -
J: TRBJ2-1
V: TRBV5-4
DNA: TGTGCCAGCAGCCCCACCTCCAATGAGCAGTTCTTC
CDR3: CASSPTSNEQFF